The source of this T cell receptor (beta chain) is a study of beta chain features in type 1 diabetes. Whole-study findings and limits: Insertions were fewer and deletions more numerous at VDJ junctions in type 1 diabetes patients. A moderate, significant TCRB CDR3 shortening appeared in type 1 diabetes across four CD4+ subsets.

The table lists this clone with a few counts. Its antigen is undetermined. J gave up 8 bases and V 1 base, and 1 base lay outside the gene matches. The CDR3 runs to 13 residues. Germline V gene data show CDR1 as SGHAT and CDR2 as FQNNGV. Expressed TCRB transcripts were sequenced, since all the RNA that had been isolated was reverse transcribed. Data came from immunoSEQ multiplex PCR; TCRdb stores just in-frame clones and leaves some out. The profile covers more than 250,000 clones, with 24% appearing a single time and more than 0.009% taken by the ten largest. Material: naive CD4+ T cells from blood. The chain combines TRBV11-2 with TRBJ2-1, with 8 bases fitting TRBD1. The origin of this receptor is a woman in her thirties with type 1 diabetes. The CDR3 bases are TGTGCCAGCAGCTTAGCAGGGGGCCATGAGCAGTTCTTC. It translates to CASSLAGGHEQFF.